This T cell receptor (beta chain) was captured by sequencing in a study of OX40 agonist ivuxolimab in advanced cancers. Study conclusions and caveats: Some nonresponders also had low normalized T-cell clonal expansion.

Looked up from germline, CDR1 is KGHSH and CDR2 is LQKENI. CDR3 length: 13 residues. The V end was cut by 3 bases, the J end by 7 bases, with 10 bases between. The method was immunoSEQ multiplex PCR; TCRdb's version includes in-frame clones alone and lacks a portion of them. Among 80,000 or so clones listed, about 88% were seen once. This clone was recorded only once. Antigen unknown. This receptor was identified in an adult with an advanced solid tumor such as melanoma, head and neck, liver or kidney cancer. This sample comprised CD4+ or CD8+ T cells sorted from blood, obtained in a trial of the OX40 agonist ivuxolimab. This sequence joins TRBV18 and TRBJ1-5; D remains unclear. The CDR3 region has the DNA TGTGCCAGCTCACCTCGTATAGAACAGCCCCAGCATTTT. Translation gives CASSPRIEQPQHF.